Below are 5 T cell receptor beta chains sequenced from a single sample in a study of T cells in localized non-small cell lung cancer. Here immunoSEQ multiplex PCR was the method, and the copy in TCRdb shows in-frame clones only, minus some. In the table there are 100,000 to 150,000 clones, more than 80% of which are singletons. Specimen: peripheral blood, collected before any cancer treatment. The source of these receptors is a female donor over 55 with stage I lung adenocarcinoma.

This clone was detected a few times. The CDR3 spells CASSGGASRTF. CDR3 DNA: TGTGCCAGCAGTGGGGGGGCGTCAAGGACCTTC. This chain links TRBV2 with TRBJ1-2, with TRBD1 as a possible D gene (6 bases). Germline V gene data show CDR1 as SNHLY and CDR2 as FYNNEI. This CDR3 has 11 amino acids. Trimming left V 4 bases short and J 14 bases short, with 14 bases between.

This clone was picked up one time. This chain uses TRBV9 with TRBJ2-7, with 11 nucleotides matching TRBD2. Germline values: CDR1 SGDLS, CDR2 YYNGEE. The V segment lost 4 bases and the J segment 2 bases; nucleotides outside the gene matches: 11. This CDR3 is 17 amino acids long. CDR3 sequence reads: CASSYRPGLAETYEQYF. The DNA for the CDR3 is TGTGCCAGCAGCTACCGACCGGGACTAGCGGAAACCTACGAGCAGTACTTC.

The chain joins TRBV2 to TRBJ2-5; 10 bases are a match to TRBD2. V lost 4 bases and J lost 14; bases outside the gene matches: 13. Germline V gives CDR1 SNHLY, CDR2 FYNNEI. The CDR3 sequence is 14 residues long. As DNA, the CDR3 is TGTGCCAGCAGTGCCGAGACTAGCGGGCGGTCACATTACTTC. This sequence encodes CASSAETSGRSHYF.

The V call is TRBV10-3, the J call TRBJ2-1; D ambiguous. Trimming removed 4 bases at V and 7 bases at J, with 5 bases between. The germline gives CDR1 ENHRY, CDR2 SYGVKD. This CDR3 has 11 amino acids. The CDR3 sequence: CAISGMNEQFF. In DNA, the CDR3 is TGTGCCATCAGTGGAATGAATGAGCAGTTCTTC.

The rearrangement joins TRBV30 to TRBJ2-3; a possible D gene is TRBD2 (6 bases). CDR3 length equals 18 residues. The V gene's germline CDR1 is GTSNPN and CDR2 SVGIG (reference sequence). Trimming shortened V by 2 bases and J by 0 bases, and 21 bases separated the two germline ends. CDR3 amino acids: CAWSRYPGTGSSTDTQYF. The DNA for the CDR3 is TGTGCCTGGAGTCGCTACCCCGGGACTGGATCTAGCACAGATACGCAGTATTTT. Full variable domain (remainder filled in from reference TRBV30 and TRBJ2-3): SQTIHQWPATLVQPVGSPLSLECTVEGTSNPNLYWYRQAAGRGLQLLFYSVGIGQISSEVPQNLSASRPQDRQFILSSKKLLLSDSGFYLCAWSRYPGTGSSTDTQYFGPGTRLTVL.